This TCR beta chain was profiled in a study of CD8 T cells in ankylosing spondylitis. The study, taken as a whole, reports: It appeared that ankylosing spondylitis blood was characterized by a TCR beta motif of about eight highly homologous variants. Peripheral blood held disease-linked clones only at relatively low frequency, and these were CD8+.

MiXCR, run by TCRdb on the 5' RACE reads, gives a single entry per CDR3 protein. The data contain 220,000 or so distinct CDR3 sequences, 18% of them singletons. This clonotype was seen more than once but under ten times. No antigen is known for it. Trimming stripped 7 bases from V and 4 bases from J, with 23 bases between. Germline values: CDR1 SEHNR, CDR2 FQNEAQ (reference sequence). The length of the CDR3 is 17 residues. The material sequenced was blood, either unsorted or a sorted T cell fraction (not recorded which). The V and J genes are TRBV7-9 and TRBJ2-1, with a possible D match to TRBD2 (6 bases). The sequence derives from a male donor with ankylosing spondylitis. The CDR3 here is CASINLRDLGPYNEQFF. The CDR3 coding sequence is TGTGCCAGCATCAATCTTCGGGACTTGGGGCCGTACAATGAGCAGTTCTTC.